This T cell receptor (beta chain) was captured by sequencing in a study of blood T cell repertoires in COVID-19. Looking at the study overall: In each case, the material was cDNA or gDNA derived from T cells, B-cell-depleted T cells, or PBMCs.

The protocol was immunoSEQ multiplex PCR, while the TCRdb copy is restricted to in-frame clones and leaves out a portion. The sample carries tens of thousands of clones, over 75% recorded once. The CDR3 contains 14 residues. Per the germline V gene, CDR1 is SEHNR and CDR2 is FQNEAQ (reference sequence). After removal of 11 bases from V and 7 bases from J, the junction contained 11 bases not matched to a gene. The chain combines TRBV7-9 with TRBJ2-1, with TRBD1 matching 10 bases. The clonotype comes from a woman of 80 years or more with active or convalescent COVID-19. Sequenced: peripheral blood. CDR3 amino acids: CAGRRRTGGNEQFF. The CDR3 region has the DNA TGTGCCGGGCGTCGTAGGACAGGGGGAAATGAGCAGTTCTTC.